The 27 T cell receptor beta chains presented below share a single source sample, sequenced in a study of blood T cell repertoires in COVID-19. Repertoires were generated with immunoSEQ multiplex PCR, while TCRdb's copy carries only in-frame clones and drops some. The table lists around 110,000 clones, 82% of them singletons. The sequenced sample was peripheral blood. The receptors come from a woman in her seventies with acute or convalescent COVID-19.

This clone was counted between two and nine times. The V gene is TRBV10-3, the J gene TRBJ1-2; 9 bases agree with TRBD1. J lost 7 bases, V lost 11 bases, and 8 bases had no gene match. Germline V CDR1 and CDR2: ENHRY, SYGVKD. The CDR3 is 12 residues long. The CDR3 region is CALSQGAGGYTF. The CDR3 bases are TGTGCCCTCTCACAGGGGGCGGGTGGCTACACCTTC.

The genes are TRBV4-2 and TRBJ1-5; 7 bases match TRBD1. The CDR3 totals 15 residues. Germline CDR1 is LGHNA and CDR2 is YNFKEQ. The ends lost 3 bases at V and 0 bases at J; junction bases unmatched: 2. The CDR3 DNA follows: TGTGCCAGCAGCCAGACAGGGCATAGCAATCAGCCCCAGCATTTT. Protein product: CASSQTGHSNQPQHF.

This clone was found a few times. The chain recombines TRBV5-5 with TRBJ2-1, with 9 bases matching TRBD2. J gave up 11 bases and V 2 bases, and 11 bases lay outside the gene matches. Per germline, CDR1 SGHKS and CDR2 YYEKEE (reference sequence). The CDR3 is 15 amino acids. CDR3 sequence (DNA): TGTGCCAGCAGCTTTGAGCGGGGGGTATTTACGCAGCAGTTCTTC. It is translated as CASSFERGVFTQQFF.

This clone was found a few times. The CDR3: CASSPGTAANYGYTF. CDR3 nucleotides: TGCGCCAGCAGCCCCGGGACAGCCGCTAACTATGGCTACACCTTC. This chain uses TRBV4-1 with TRBJ1-2, with 7 bases lining up with TRBD1. Germline CDR1 reads MGHRA; CDR2 reads YSYEKL. The CDR3 extends over 15 amino acids. V was pared by 4 bases and J by 0 bases, with 5 bases of the junction left unmatched.

This clone was found many times. This sequence joins TRBV5-6 and TRBJ1-6, with D possibly TRBD1 on 6 matching bases. The CDR3 sequence is 15 residues long. Per germline, CDR1 SGHDT and CDR2 YYEEEE. Trimming took off 4 bases at V and 9 bases at J, with 17 bases between the two ends. The CDR3 nucleotides are TGTGCCAGCAGCAGGAGGGGGGGCTATGGTTCACCCCTCCACTTT. Protein product: CASSRRGGYGSPLHF.

CDR3 sequence (DNA): TGTGCCAGCAGCCAAGCGAAGGGGCGGGGGAGCTACAATGAGCAGTTCTTC. This encodes CASSQAKGRGSYNEQFF. V and J are TRBV3-1 (or the pseudogene TRBV3-2) and TRBJ2-1, with 7 bases lining up with TRBD2. The CDR3 has 17 amino acids. Germline values: CDR1 LGHDT, CDR2 YNNKEL (reference sequence). V shed 1 base and J 3 bases; nucleotides not matched to a gene: 9.

The chain is built from TRBV5-4 and TRBJ2-1, with TRBD1 as a possible D gene (6 bases). The CDR3 covers 15 residues. Deletions cut 4 bases from V and 0 bases from J, with 11 bases between. The V gene's germline CDR1 is SGHNT and CDR2 YYREEE (reference sequence). The CDR3 DNA follows: TGTGCCAGCAGCCCACAGGGTTCCTCCTACAATGAGCAGTTCTTC. It yields the protein CASSPQGSSYNEQFF.

This rearrangement joins TRBV19 to TRBJ1-1; TRBD1 matches 9 bases. V lost 7 bases to trimming and J lost 6 bases; unmatched junction nucleotides: 9. Germline CDR1 LNHDA, CDR2 SQIVND (reference sequence). This CDR3 region has 14 residues. The CDR3 spells CASNTRDRVAEAFF. CDR3 coding DNA: TGTGCCAGTAATACCCGGGACAGGGTCGCTGAAGCTTTCTTT.

The genes are TRBV28 and TRBJ2-5; D is perhaps TRBD1 (6 bases). The CDR3 consists of 15 residues. Looked up from germline, CDR1 is MDHEN and CDR2 is SYDVKM. The ends were cut back, 3 bases at V and 3 bases at J, with 14 bases in the middle. The CDR3 region is CASSFLRTGKETQYF. The DNA of the CDR3 is TGTGCCAGCAGTTTTTTGAGAACAGGGAAAGAGACCCAGTACTTC.

The chain carries TRBV30 and TRBJ1-1; 7 bases agree with TRBD1. This CDR3 region has 16 residues. The junction had 10 bases not matched to a gene; V was cut back by 0 bases and J by 3 bases. From germline, CDR1 is GTSNPN and CDR2 SVGIG (reference sequence). The CDR3 loop is CAWSVRKGGADTEAFF. In DNA form, the CDR3 reads TGTGCCTGGAGTGTACGAAAAGGGGGCGCGGACACTGAAGCTTTCTTT. Drawing the rest from reference TRBV30 and TRBJ1-1, the complete variable domain is SQTIHQWPATLVQPVGSPLSLECTVEGTSNPNLYWYRQAAGRGLQLLFYSVGIGQISSEVPQNLSASRPQDRQFILSSKKLLLSDSGFYLCAWSVRKGGADTEAFFGQGTRLTVV.

This clone was picked up one time. The J gene is TRBJ1-2, the V gene TRBV30; the match to TRBD1 covers 8 bases. CDR1 is GTSNPN and CDR2 is SVGIG in the germline V gene (reference sequence). Trimming at V came to 5 bases and at J to 5 bases, leaving 10 bases not matched to a gene. The CDR3 is 14 amino acids. As DNA, the CDR3 is TGTGCCTGGCGTCTGTGGACAGGGAAATATGGCTACACCTTC. This gives the protein CAWRLWTGKYGYTF.

The chain employs TRBV10-3 and TRBJ1-3, with a weak D call TRBD1 (5 bases). Per the germline V gene, CDR1 is ENHRY and CDR2 is SYGVKD. CDR3 size: 14 residues. The V gene lost 3 bases and the J gene lost 0 bases, with 6 bases spanning the gap. The CDR3: CAISEGVSGNTIYF. In DNA form, the CDR3 reads TGTGCCATCAGTGAAGGGGTCTCTGGAAACACCATATATTTT.

This clone has a handful of counts. The genes are TRBV12-3 or TRBV12-4 and TRBJ2-2; D unresolved. V was shortened by 7 bases and J by 9 bases, with 9 bases between the two germline ends. The CDR3 loop spans 11 amino acids. Here the CDR3 DNA reads TGTGCCAGCAATAGAGACTGGGAGCTGTTTTTT. It codes for CASNRDWELFF.

This clone came up a few times. The CDR3 is CSVEGTGVNYNEQFF. CDR3 coding DNA: TGCAGCGTTGAAGGGACCGGGGTAAATTACAATGAGCAGTTCTTC. This rearrangement joins TRBV29-1 to TRBJ2-1; possibly TRBD2 for D (5 bases). V was pared by 1 base and J by 4 bases, with 14 bases between. This CDR3 is built from 15 residues. CDR1 SQVTM and CDR2 ANQGSEA come from the germline V gene.

This clone was observed a single time. The genes are TRBV7-9 and TRBJ1-1; 8 bases are a match to TRBD1. V lost 4 bases and J lost 6; bases outside the gene matches: 1. CDR3 length: 12 residues. Germline lookup yields CDR1 SEHNR and CDR2 FQNEAQ (reference sequence). CDR3 bases: TGTGCCAGCAGCTCACAGGGGGCTGAAGCTTTCTTT. Translating it yields CASSSQGAEAFF.

The chain employs TRBV27 and TRBJ2-2; D is perhaps TRBD1 (5 bases). CDR1 is MNHEY, CDR2 SMNVEV, per germline (reference sequence). The CDR3 totals 15 residues. Trimming stripped 2 bases from V and 0 bases from J, with 7 bases between. CDR3 DNA: TGTGCCAGCAGTTTACTAGGGGCGAACACCGGGGAGCTGTTTTTT. It codes for CASSLLGANTGELFF.

The gene calls are TRBV7-2 and TRBJ2-7, with a tentative D call TRBD2 (5 bases). CDR1 is SGHTA and CDR2 is FQGNSA in the germline V gene. This CDR3 has 13 amino acids. Deletions cut 5 bases from V and 2 bases from J, with 10 bases between. This CDR3 is CASSPNGAYEQYV. The DNA for the CDR3 is TGTGCCAGCAGCCCCAACGGGGCCTACGAGCAGTACGTC.

The chain is built from TRBV7-2 and TRBJ1-1; 9 bases agree with TRBD1. CDR1 and CDR2 (germline): SGHTA, FQGNSA. Losses at the gene ends were 6 bases for V and 5 bases for J; bases not matched to a gene: 7. CDR3 length equals 14 residues. The CDR3 is CASRKGQGNTEAFF. The DNA of the CDR3 is TGTGCCAGCAGAAAAGGACAGGGGAATACTGAAGCTTTCTTT.

The V gene is TRBV9, the J gene TRBJ2-3, with D perhaps matching TRBD1 (5 bases). V lost 0 bases and J lost 1, with 15 bases in between. Per the germline V gene, CDR1 is SGDLS and CDR2 is YYNGEE. The CDR3 is 17 residues long. The CDR3 is CASSVAGRRHGTDTQYF. The CDR3 nucleotides read TGTGCCAGCAGCGTAGCAGGGCGCCGCCATGGCACAGATACGCAGTATTTT.

This rearrangement joins TRBV5-4 to TRBJ1-2; the match to TRBD1 covers 10 bases. Germline assignment: CDR1 SGHNT and CDR2 YYREEE (reference sequence). V gave up 3 bases and J gave up 7 bases; unmatched junction bases: 12. The CDR3 contains 16 residues. The CDR3 reads CASSSDRGRPEFGYTF. DNA of the CDR3: TGTGCCAGCAGCTCTGACAGGGGGCGCCCCGAGTTTGGCTACACCTTC.

The chain uses TRBV2 and TRBJ1-4; 8 bases align to TRBD1. The CDR3 has 14 residues. Germline values: CDR1 SNHLY, CDR2 FYNNEI. V was pared by 3 bases and J by 8 bases, with 5 bases of the junction left unmatched. CDR3 sequence: CASSDRTGREKLFF. CDR3 nucleotides: TGTGCCAGCAGTGACCGGACAGGGAGGGAAAAACTGTTTTTT.

CDR3 in DNA: TGTGCCAGCAGCGAGAGGACAGGGAACTTTGGCTATGGCTACACCTTC. Translated: CASSERTGNFGYGYTF. The chain recombines TRBV7-2 with TRBJ1-2, with TRBD1 identical over 8 bases. The CDR3 length is 16 residues. Trimming took 5 bases from V and 4 from J; bases not matched to a gene: 12. The V gene's germline CDR1 is SGHTA and CDR2 FQGNSA.

V gene TRBV7-9 combines with J gene TRBJ2-7; unclear D gene. CDR3 length: 13 residues. V was clipped by 3 bases and J by 1 base, with 7 bases between them. The germline CDR1 and CDR2 sequences are SEHNR and FQNEAQ (reference sequence). The DNA for the CDR3 is TGTGCCAGCAGCTTTTCACAGTCCTACGAGCAGTACGTC. It is translated as CASSFSQSYEQYV.

The chain carries TRBV11-3 and TRBJ2-3; 13 bases agree with TRBD2. The V gene end was trimmed by 5 bases and the J gene end by 5 bases; junction bases not matched to a gene: 7. Per germline, CDR1 SGHNT and CDR2 YENEEA. The CDR3 runs 16 residues. The CDR3 DNA follows: TGTGCCAGCAGCCAATCGACTAGCGGGGGGTTAGATACGCAGTATTTT. Protein sequence: CASSQSTSGGLDTQYF.

In this sample, this clone turned up a few times. The chain carries TRBV10-3 and TRBJ2-7; 9 bases map to TRBD1. Germline V gives CDR1 ENHRY, CDR2 SYGVKD. This CDR3 comprises 14 residues. The CDR3 DNA follows: TGTGTCGCCATCACGGGACAGGGTACCCCCGAGCAGTACGTC. Its protein is CVAITGQGTPEQYV.

The chain joins TRBV11-3 to TRBJ2-1; the match to TRBD2 covers 9 bases. V lost 1 base, J lost 8 bases, and 9 bases stayed unmatched. Germline V gene sequence: CDR1 SGHNT, CDR2 YENEEA. The CDR3 has 16 residues. DNA of the CDR3: TGTGCCAGCAGCTTAGGACTTAGGACTAGCGCCGATGAGCAGTTCTTC. It encodes CASSLGLRTSADEQFF.

The count of this clone is one. J is TRBJ2-5 and V is TRBV11-3; perhaps TRBD2 as D (7 bases). CDR3 length equals 16 residues. Trimming took 5 bases from V and 4 from J, leaving 20 bases between them. Germline assignment: CDR1 SGHNT and CDR2 YENEEA. The CDR3 here is CASSPRGSGARETQYF. The CDR3 DNA is TGTGCCAGCAGCCCAAGGGGGAGCGGGGCGAGAGAGACCCAGTACTTC. Full variable domain (remainder filled in from reference TRBV11-3 and TRBJ2-5): EAGVVQSPRYKIIEKKQPVAFWCNPISGHNTLYWYLQNLGQGPELLIRYENEEAVDDSQLPKDRFSAERLKGVDSTLKIQPAELGDSAVYLCASSPRGSGARETQYFGPGTRLLVL.